This paragraph covers one TCR beta chain sequence. Between the trimmed V and J ends, which lost 5 bases and 1 base, there was a span of 12 bases. CDR1 is SGHTA, CDR2 FQGNSA, per germline. This CDR3 is built from 14 residues. Each sample used at least 6.5 million PBMCs. The sample originates from a study of blood T cells in healthy people across ages. PCR was performed a second time for about 7 to 11 cycles using a sample-barcoded 5' primer and a J-beta primer mix. TCRdb reprocessed the 5' RACE reads via MiXCR and lists one record per CDR3 protein. This sample has roughly 2 million distinct CDR3 sequences, with roughly 52% found just once.

The material sequenced was blood. The V and J genes are TRBV7-2 and TRBJ2-7; D is ambiguous. The sequence was obtained from a woman aged 40 to 50 in good health. The CDR3: CASSADGRSYEQYF. CDR3 nucleotide sequence: TGTGCCAGCAGCGCCGACGGAAGGTCCTACGAGCAGTACTTC.